These T cell receptor beta chains were read from a single sample in a study of identical twins. TCRdb independently ran MiXCR on the 5' RACE reads; one entry per CDR3 protein. This table has 650,000 to 750,000 distinct CDR3 sequences, over 20% appearing once. The same specimen was also included in a second study, on T cells expressing NK-cell markers.

The sample comprised PBMCs. These TCRs come from a woman younger than 30 in good health. Both conserved end residues are part of each CDR3. The D gene is left open where the match is weak. Expanded clones get a size class; other rows say once, few or many, or leave the size out.

many	TRBJ1-2	TRBV20-1	.	TGCAGTGCTAGTAATGGCTACACCTTC	CSASNGYTF
many	TRBJ2-7	TRBV12-3/TRBV12-4	.	TGTGCCAGCAGTCCAGTGCGCTACGAGCAGTACTTC	CASSPVRYEQYF
.	TRBJ2-1	TRBV7-9	.	TGTGCCAGCAGCCGACTGACTAACTCCTACAATGAGCAGTTCTTC	CASSRLTNSYNEQFF
few	TRBJ2-3	TRBV6-5	.	TGTGCCAGCAGTTACGTGGGTGGAGTTGGCACAGATACGCAGTATTTT	CASSYVGGVGTDTQYF
.	TRBJ2-5	TRBV29-1	.	TGCAGCGTCCGCGGGACGTGGGCGGAAGAGACCCAGTACTTC	CSVRGTWAEETQYF
few	TRBJ2-7	TRBV7-9	.	TGTGCCAGCAGTCCTAGCCTGTCCTACGAGCAGTACTTC	CASSPSLSYEQYF
few	TRBJ2-1	TRBV20-1	.	TGCAGTGCTAGAGAGGGGGGACTTCGGCGAGCGTTCTTC	CSAREGGLRRAFF
few	TRBJ2-2	TRBV20-1	TRBD2	TGCAGTGCGGCTAGCGGGGCGAACACCGGGGAGCTGTTTTTT	CSAASGANTGELFF
.	TRBJ2-7	TRBV10-3	TRBD2	TGTGCCATCGGACTAGCGGGTGGCTACGAGCAGTACTTC	CAIGLAGGYEQYF
many	TRBJ1-4	TRBV5-1	.	TGCGCCAGCAGCCCGGAGAGGGGAAAACTGTTTTTT	CASSPERGKLFF
.	TRBJ2-5	TRBV7-9	.	TGTGCCAGCAGCTCGACTGGAGAGACCCAGTACTTC	CASSSTGETQYF
few	TRBJ2-4	TRBV7-2	.	TGTGCCAGCACATACTCAGGGATAGCCAAAAACATTCAGTACTTC	CASTYSGIAKNIQYF
few	TRBJ2-1	TRBV20-1	.	TGCAGTGCTAGAGATACTAAAGCGACCAATGAGCAGTTCTTC	CSARDTKATNEQFF
.	TRBJ2-3	TRBV6-1	.	TGTGCCAGCAAACCCCCGCCAGGACCAGATACGCAGTATTTT	CASKPPPGPDTQYF
few	TRBJ1-1	TRBV28	.	TGTGCCAGCAGCCGCCCCGGGACAACCAATGAAGCTTTCTTT	CASSRPGTTNEAFF
.	TRBJ2-1	TRBV11-3	.	TGTGCCAGCAGCTTAATCCTGGGTGAGCAGTTCTTC	CASSLILGEQFF
.	TRBJ2-5	TRBV7-2	.	TGTGCCAGCAGCTTATTCGGGCTCGCTTCATGGGAGACCCAGTACTTC	CASSLFGLASWETQYF
many	TRBJ2-3	TRBV9	.	TGTGCCAGCAGCGTAGTTAGGACGGGCACAGATACGCAGTATTTT	CASSVVRTGTDTQYF
.	TRBJ2-1	TRBV7-8	TRBD1	TGTGCCAGCAGCTTTTTCGACAGGGGGCAGGATGAGCAGTTCTTC	CASSFFDRGQDEQFF
.	TRBJ2-1	TRBV12-3/TRBV12-4	.	TGTGCCAGCAGTTTAGTTACAGGGTACTATGAGCAGTTCTTC	CASSLVTGYYEQFF
.	TRBJ2-7	TRBV12-3/TRBV12-4	.	TGTGCCAGCAGTTTAGCGCGTTTGGGGTACGAGCAGTACTTC	CASSLARLGYEQYF
.	TRBJ2-3	TRBV24-1	.	TGTGCCACCAGTGATCCCGGGACCACAGATACGCAGTATTTT	CATSDPGTTDTQYF
.	TRBJ2-3	TRBV9	TRBD2	TGTGCCAGCAAGGAGGGGCTAGCGGTCACAGATACGCAGTATTTT	CASKEGLAVTDTQYF
.	TRBJ2-2	TRBV5-1	.	TGCGCCAGCAGCTCCCCTCCGAGGGGCCCGACGAACACCGGGGAGCTGTTTTTT	CASSSPPRGPTNTGELFF
few	TRBJ2-1	TRBV4-3	TRBD2	TGCGCCAGCAGCCAAGATCTGGCGGGAGGGCCGTTGAATGAGCAGTTCTTC	CASSQDLAGGPLNEQFF
.	TRBJ2-5	TRBV5-1	TRBD2	TGCGCCAGCAGCGGCTCTAGCGGGGGGGCCTTGGAGACCCAGTACTTC	CASSGSSGGALETQYF
.	TRBJ2-7	TRBV7-9	.	TGTGCCAGCAGCCGACAGGTCTCGAGGGAGCAGTACTTC	CASSRQVSREQYF
many	TRBJ2-7	TRBV20-1	.	TGCAGTGTCAGACCCTACGAGCAGTACTTC	CSVRPYEQYF
.	TRBJ2-1	TRBV6-5	.	TGTGCCAGCAGTCTAACTCAGGCTCTCTACAATGAGCAGTTCTTC	CASSLTQALYNEQFF
few	TRBJ2-7	TRBV6-1	.	TGTGCCACCCTTAGCGCAAGCTCCTACGAGCAGTACTTC	CATLSASSYEQYF
few	TRBJ2-1	TRBV29-1	TRBD2	TGCAGCGTTGATACTAGCGGGAACCATGAGCAGTTCTTC	CSVDTSGNHEQFF
few	TRBJ1-2	TRBV25-1	.	TGTGCCAGCAGTGATTGGAGGGAGGGCTATGGCTACACCTTC	CASSDWREGYGYTF
few	TRBJ2-2	TRBV6-2/TRBV6-3	.	TGTGCCAGCAGTTACGGACAGTTTTTCAGGGACACCGGGGAGCTGTTTTTT	CASSYGQFFRDTGELFF
few	TRBJ2-1	TRBV12-3/TRBV12-4	.	TGTGCCAGCAGTTTTGGGTCAGGAGGGCCGAATGAGCAGTTCTTC	CASSFGSGGPNEQFF
.	TRBJ2-5	TRBV11-2	TRBD2	TGTGCCAGCAGCTTAATGTTTTTGGCTAGCGGGGGGGCCGAAGAGACCCAGTACTTC	CASSLMFLASGGAEETQYF
few	TRBJ2-7	TRBV12-3/TRBV12-4	.	TGTGCCAGCAGGGAGAGCGGGTCGACCTACGAGCAGTACTTC	CASRESGSTYEQYF
few	TRBJ1-1	TRBV18	.	TGTGCCAGCTCACCACTCCGAACTGACCGACGTGAAGCTTTCTTT	CASSPLRTDRREAFF
few	TRBJ1-5	TRBV6-2/TRBV6-3	TRBD1	TGTGCCAGCAGTTACCCGGGACAGGGAAGTAATCAGCCCCAGCATTTT	CASSYPGQGSNQPQHF
.	TRBJ2-1	TRBV28	.	TGTGCCAGCAGTCTCAGGGGTAAGCGGGACAATGAGCAGTTCTTC	CASSLRGKRDNEQFF
.	TRBJ2-6	TRBV29-1	.	TGCAGCGTAGAGGACGACTTTAGGGCCAACGTCCTGACTTTC	CSVEDDFRANVLTF
.	TRBJ1-5	TRBV6-2/TRBV6-3	.	TGTGCCAGCAGTTACTACAGCAGCAATCAGCCCCAGCATTTT	CASSYYSSNQPQHF
few	TRBJ2-7	TRBV12-3/TRBV12-4	.	TGTGCCAGCAGTTTTAGCCAGGTGACCTACGAGCAGTACTTC	CASSFSQVTYEQYF